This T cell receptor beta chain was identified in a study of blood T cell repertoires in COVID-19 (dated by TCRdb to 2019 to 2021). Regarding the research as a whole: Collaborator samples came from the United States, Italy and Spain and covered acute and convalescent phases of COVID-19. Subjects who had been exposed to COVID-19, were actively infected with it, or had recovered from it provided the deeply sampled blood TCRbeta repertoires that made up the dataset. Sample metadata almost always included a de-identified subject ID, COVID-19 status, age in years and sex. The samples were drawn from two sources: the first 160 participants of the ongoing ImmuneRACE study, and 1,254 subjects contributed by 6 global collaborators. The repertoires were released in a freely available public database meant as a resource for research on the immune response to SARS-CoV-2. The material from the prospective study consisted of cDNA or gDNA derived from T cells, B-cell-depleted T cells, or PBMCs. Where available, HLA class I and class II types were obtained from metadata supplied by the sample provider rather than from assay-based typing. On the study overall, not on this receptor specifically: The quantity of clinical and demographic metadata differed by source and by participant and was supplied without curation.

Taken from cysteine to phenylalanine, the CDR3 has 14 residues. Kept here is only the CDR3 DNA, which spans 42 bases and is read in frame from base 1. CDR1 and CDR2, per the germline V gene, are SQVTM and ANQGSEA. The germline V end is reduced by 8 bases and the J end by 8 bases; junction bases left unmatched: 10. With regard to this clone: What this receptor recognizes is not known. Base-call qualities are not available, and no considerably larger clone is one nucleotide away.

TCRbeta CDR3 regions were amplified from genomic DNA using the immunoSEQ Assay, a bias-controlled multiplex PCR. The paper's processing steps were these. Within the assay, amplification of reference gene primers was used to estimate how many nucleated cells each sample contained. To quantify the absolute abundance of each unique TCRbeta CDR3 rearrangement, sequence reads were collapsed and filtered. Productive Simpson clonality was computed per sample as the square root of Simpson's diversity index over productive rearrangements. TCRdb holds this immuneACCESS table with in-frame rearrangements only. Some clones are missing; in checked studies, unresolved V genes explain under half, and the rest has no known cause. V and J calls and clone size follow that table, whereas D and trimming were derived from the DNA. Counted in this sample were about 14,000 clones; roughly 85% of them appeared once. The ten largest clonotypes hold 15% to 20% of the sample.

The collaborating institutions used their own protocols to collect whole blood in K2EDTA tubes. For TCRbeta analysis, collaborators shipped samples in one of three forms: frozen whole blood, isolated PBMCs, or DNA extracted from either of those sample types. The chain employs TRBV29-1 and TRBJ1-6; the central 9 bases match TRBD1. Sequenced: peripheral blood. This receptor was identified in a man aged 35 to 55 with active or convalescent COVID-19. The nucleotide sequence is TGCAGCCCACCTCGGGACAGGGTGGATTCACCCCTCCACTTT. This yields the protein CSPPRDRVDSPLHF.